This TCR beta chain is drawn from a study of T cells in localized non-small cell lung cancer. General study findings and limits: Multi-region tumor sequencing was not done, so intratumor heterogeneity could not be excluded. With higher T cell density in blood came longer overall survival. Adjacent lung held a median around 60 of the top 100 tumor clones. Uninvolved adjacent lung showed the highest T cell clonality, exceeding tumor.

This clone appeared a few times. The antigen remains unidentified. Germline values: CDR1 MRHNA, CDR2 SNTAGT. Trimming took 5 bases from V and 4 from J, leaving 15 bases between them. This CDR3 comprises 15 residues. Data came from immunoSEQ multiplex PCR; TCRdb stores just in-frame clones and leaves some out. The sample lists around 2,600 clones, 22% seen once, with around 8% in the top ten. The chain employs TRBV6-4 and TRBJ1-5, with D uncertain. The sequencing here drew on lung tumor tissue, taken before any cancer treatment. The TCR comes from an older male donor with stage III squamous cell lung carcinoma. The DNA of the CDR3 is TGTGCCAGCAGTTACCCCGCAGGAGTAAATCAGCCCCAGCATTTT. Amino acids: CASSYPAGVNQPQHF.